Reported below is one TCR beta chain. Antigen unknown. The data were taken from a study of T cells after yellow fever vaccination. On the study more broadly: Where fractions had low cell numbers, libraries were prepared from them with the SMART-Seq v4 Ultra Low Input RNA kit.

By 5'RACE template switching, TCR cDNA was produced, with a universal primer site and UMIs added in the process. TCRdb reanalysed the 5' RACE reads using MiXCR and keeps one entry per CDR3 protein. The table shows 25,000 to 30,000 distinct CDR3 sequences, with about 5% occurring only once. Regarding the study as a whole: Abundant clonotypes from the bulk population could have been carried over as contaminants into FACS-sorted repertoires. Researchers noted that a small share of clonotypes showed up in both CD4 and CD8 compartments.

CDR1 MGHRA and CDR2 YSYEKL come from the germline V gene. The CDR3 sequence is 13 residues long. The V segment lost 4 bases and the J segment 6 bases; nucleotides outside the gene matches: 1. Material: CD8+ T cells sorted from PBMCs, obtained 10 days after the yellow fever booster vaccination. The clonotype comes from a man between 25 and 39 years old who received the YFV17D yellow fever vaccine. The chain has TRBV4-1 and TRBJ2-1; 9 nucleotides match TRBD2. CDR3 sequence: CASSLLAGNEQFF. CDR3 DNA sequence: TGCGCCAGCAGCCTACTAGCGGGCAATGAGCAGTTCTTC.